The clone carrying this TCR beta chain was counted only a few times. This record comes from a study of blood T cell repertoires in COVID-19. The wider study: Collection of acute and convalescent COVID-19 samples took place in the United States, Italy and Spain. In each case, the material was cDNA or gDNA derived from T cells, B-cell-depleted T cells, or PBMCs.

This CDR3 region has 13 residues. CDR1 LGHDT and CDR2 YNNKEL come from the germline V gene (reference sequence). With 3 bases removed from V and 4 bases from J, the gap between germline ends came to 9 bases. Authors' processing steps: Estimated nucleated cell counts came from reference gene primer amplification. Libraries were prepared by immunoSEQ multiplex PCR; TCRdb keeps only in-frame clonotypes and omits some of them. That table furnishes V, J and clone size, whereas the DNA furnished D and trimming. The sample carries around 700,000 clones, about nine tenths recorded once. The genes are TRBV3-1 (or the pseudogene TRBV3-2) and TRBJ1-2, with a possible D match to TRBD1 (5 bases). Sequencing was performed on peripheral blood. The clonotype was recovered from a woman between 18 and 29 years old with acute or convalescent COVID-19. CDR3 DNA: TGTGCCAGCAGCCACAGGGTATCCTATGGCTACACCTTC. This gives the protein CASSHRVSYGYTF.